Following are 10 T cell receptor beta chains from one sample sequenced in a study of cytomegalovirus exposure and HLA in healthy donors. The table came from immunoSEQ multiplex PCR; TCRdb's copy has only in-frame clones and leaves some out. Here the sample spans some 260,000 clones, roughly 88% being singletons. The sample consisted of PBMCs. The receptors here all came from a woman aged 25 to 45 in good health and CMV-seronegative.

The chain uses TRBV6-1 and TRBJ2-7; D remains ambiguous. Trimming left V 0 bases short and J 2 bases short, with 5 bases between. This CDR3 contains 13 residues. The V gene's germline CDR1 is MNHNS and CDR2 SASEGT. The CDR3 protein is CASSEARAYEQYF. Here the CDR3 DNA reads TGTGCCAGCAGTGAAGCACGGGCCTACGAGCAGTACTTC.

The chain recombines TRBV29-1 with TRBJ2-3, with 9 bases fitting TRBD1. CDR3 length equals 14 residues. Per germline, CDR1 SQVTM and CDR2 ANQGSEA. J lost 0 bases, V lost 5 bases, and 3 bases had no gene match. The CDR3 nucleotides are TGCAGCGTTCTGGGGACAGGGAGCACAGATACGCAGTATTTT. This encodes CSVLGTGSTDTQYF.

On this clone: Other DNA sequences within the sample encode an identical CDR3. This CDR3 is CASSLASSYEQYF. CDR3 in DNA: TGTGCCAGCAGCTTAGCGTCCTCCTACGAGCAGTACTTC. This chain connects TRBV7-2 to TRBJ2-7; no firm D call. This CDR3 is built from 13 residues. V lost 0 bases to trimming and J lost 0 bases, with 3 bases between them. The germline CDR1 and CDR2 sequences are SGHTA and FQGNSA.

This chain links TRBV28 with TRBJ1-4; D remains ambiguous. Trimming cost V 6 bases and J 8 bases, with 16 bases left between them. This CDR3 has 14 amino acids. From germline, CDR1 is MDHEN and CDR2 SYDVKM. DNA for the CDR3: TGTGCCAGCAGCGTCACGAGGGTGAGGGAAAAACTGTTTTTT. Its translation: CASSVTRVREKLFF.

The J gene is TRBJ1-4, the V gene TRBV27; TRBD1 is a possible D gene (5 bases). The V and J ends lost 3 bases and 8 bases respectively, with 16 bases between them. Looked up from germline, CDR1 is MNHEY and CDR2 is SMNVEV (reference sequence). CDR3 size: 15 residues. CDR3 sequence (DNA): TGTGCCAGCAGTTTGGGGACCGGGGGTCCAGAAAAACTGTTTTTT. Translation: CASSLGTGGPEKLFF.

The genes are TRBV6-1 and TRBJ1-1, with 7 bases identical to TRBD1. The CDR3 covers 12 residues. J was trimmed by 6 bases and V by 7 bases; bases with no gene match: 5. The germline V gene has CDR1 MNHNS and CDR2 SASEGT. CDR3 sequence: CASMKGAAEAFF. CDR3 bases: TGTGCCAGCATGAAGGGGGCGGCTGAAGCTTTCTTT.

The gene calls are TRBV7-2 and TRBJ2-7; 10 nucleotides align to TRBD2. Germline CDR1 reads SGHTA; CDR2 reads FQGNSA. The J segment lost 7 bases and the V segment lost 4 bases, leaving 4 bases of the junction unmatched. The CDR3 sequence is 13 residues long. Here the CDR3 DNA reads TGTGCCAGCAGCTCGGGACTAGCGAGGGAGCAGTACTTC. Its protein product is CASSSGLAREQYF. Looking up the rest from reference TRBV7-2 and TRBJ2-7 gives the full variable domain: GAGVSQSPSNKVTEKGKDVELRCDPISGHTALYWYRQSLGQGLEFLIYFQGNSAPDKSGLPSDRFSAERTGGSVSTLTIQRTQQEDSAVYLCASSSGLAREQYFGPGTRLTVT.

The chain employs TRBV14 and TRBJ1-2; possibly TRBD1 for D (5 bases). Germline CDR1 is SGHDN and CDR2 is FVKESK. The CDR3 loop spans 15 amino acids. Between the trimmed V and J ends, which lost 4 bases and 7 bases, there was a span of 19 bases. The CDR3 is CASSRDFGTLFGYTF. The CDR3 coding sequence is TGTGCCAGCAGCCGAGATTTTGGGACGTTATTTGGCTACACCTTC.

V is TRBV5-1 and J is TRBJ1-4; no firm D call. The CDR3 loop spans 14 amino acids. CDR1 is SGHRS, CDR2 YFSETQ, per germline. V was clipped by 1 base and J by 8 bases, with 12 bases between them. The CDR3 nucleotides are TGCGCCAGCAGCTTGATGCCAGGTTTAGAAAAACTGTTTTTT. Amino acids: CASSLMPGLEKLFF.

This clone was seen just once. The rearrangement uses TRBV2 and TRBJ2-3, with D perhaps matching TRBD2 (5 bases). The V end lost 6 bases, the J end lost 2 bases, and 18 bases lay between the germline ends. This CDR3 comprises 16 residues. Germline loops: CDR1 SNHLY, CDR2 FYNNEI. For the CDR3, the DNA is TGTGCCAGCAGGAATACGGGGTCCTACATCACAGATACGCAGTATTTT. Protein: CASRNTGSYITDTQYF.